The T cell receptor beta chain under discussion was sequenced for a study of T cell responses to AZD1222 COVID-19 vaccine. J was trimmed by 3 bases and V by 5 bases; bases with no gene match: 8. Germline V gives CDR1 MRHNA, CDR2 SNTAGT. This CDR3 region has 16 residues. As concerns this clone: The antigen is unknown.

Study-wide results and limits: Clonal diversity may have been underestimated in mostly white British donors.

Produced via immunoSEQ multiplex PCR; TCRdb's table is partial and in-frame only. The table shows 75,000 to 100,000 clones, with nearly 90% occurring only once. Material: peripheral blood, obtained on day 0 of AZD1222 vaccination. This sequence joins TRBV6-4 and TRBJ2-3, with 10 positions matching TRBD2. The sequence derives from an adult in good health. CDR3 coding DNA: TGTGCCAGCAGTCGGAGCGGGGGGGCTGGAACAGATACGCAGTATTTT. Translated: CASSRSGGAGTDTQYF.